The clone carrying this T cell receptor beta chain appeared a few times. TCRdb re-called the RT-PCR reads through MiXCR, storing one row per CDR3 protein. The table has around 750,000 distinct CDR3 sequences, around 21% seen once. This sample was included in a study of response to subunit inactivated influenza vaccine. Germline CDR1 is LGHNA and CDR2 is YNFKEQ. The CDR3 has 15 residues. V lost 7 bases and J lost 2, with 18 bases in between. This receptor was taken from a man aged 50 to 59 who received an inactivated influenza vaccine. The sample in question was PBMCs from blood, obtained 4 to 6 days after vaccination. The genes are TRBV4-2 and TRBJ2-7, with a weak D call TRBD2 (6 bases). Written as DNA, the CDR3 is TGTGCCAGCACCCCCGGGGGAAACGGTCCCTACGAGCAGTACTTC. Its protein product is CASTPGGNGPYEQYF.